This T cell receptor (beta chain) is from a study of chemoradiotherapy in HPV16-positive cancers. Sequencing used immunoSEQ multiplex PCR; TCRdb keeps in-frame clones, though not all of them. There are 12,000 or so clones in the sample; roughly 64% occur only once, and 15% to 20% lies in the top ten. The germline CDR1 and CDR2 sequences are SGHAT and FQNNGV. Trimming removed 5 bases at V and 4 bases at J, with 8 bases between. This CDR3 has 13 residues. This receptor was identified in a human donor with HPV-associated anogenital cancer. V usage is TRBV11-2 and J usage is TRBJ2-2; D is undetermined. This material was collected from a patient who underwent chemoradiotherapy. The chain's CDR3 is CASSPIGTGELFF. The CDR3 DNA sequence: TGTGCCAGCAGCCCCATAGGCACCGGGGAGCTGTTTTTT.